This T cell receptor (beta chain) is drawn from a study of blood T cell repertoires in COVID-19. The wider study: From the United States, Italy and Spain came samples of acute and convalescent COVID-19. Nucleic acid was either cDNA or gDNA, and it came from T cells, B-cell-depleted T cells, or PBMCs.

In the original analysis: How many nucleated cells were present was estimated from reference gene primer amplification. Clones were read by immunoSEQ multiplex PCR, and TCRdb kept only the in-frame ones, dropping some. V, J and clone size derive from that table, while D and trimming were established from the DNA sequence. The sample contains approximately 98,000 clones, roughly 80% of which appear only once. The CDR3 totals 15 residues. The V end was cut by 4 bases, the J end by 8 bases, with 17 bases between. Germline V CDR1 and CDR2: MDHEN, SYDVKM. What was sequenced was peripheral blood. This receptor was identified in a woman over 75 with acute or convalescent COVID-19. V is TRBV28 and J is TRBJ1-4, with TRBD1 as a possible D gene (5 bases). The CDR3 is CASSSEGPGGEKLFF. The DNA for the CDR3 is TGTGCCAGCAGTTCAGAGGGGCCGGGAGGGGAAAAACTGTTTTTT.